This entry is about one T cell receptor beta chain. From germline, CDR1 is MNHEY and CDR2 SVGAGI. CDR3 length: 15 residues. V trimming: 5 bases; J trimming: 6 bases; junction bases outside the gene matches: 6. This record comes from a study of cytomegalovirus exposure and HLA in healthy donors. The PCR was carried out with 60 Vbeta primers and 13 Jbeta primers. The table came from immunoSEQ multiplex PCR; TCRdb's copy has only in-frame clones and leaves some out. The table has some 150,000 clones, roughly 84% seen once. The receptor was isolated from a male donor in good health and CMV-seronegative. Sequencing input: PBMCs. The gene calls are TRBV6-5 and TRBJ2-1; 11 positions match TRBD2. The CDR3 DNA follows: TGTGCCAGCAGTCAGGGAGGACTAGCGGGCAATGAGCAGTTCTTC. Translating gives CASSQGGLAGNEQFF.